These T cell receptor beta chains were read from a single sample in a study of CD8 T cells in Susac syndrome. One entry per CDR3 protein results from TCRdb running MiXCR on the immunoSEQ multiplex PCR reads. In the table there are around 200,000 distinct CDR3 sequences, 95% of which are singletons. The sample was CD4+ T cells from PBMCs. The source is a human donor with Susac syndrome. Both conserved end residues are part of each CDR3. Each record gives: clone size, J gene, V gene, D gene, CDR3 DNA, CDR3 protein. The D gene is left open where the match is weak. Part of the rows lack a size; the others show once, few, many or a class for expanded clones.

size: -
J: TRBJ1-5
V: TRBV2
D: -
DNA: TGTGCCAGCACCCCGGACAGTGTCAATCAGCCCCAGCATTTT
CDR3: CASTPDSVNQPQHF

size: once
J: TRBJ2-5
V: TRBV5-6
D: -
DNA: TGTGCCAGCAGCCTTGGAGGGGTCCGAGAGACCCAGTACTTC
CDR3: CASSLGGVRETQYF

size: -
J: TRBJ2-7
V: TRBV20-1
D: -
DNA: TGCAGTGCCCTAAGACAGTCTTCCTACGAGCAGTACTTC
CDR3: CSALRQSSYEQYF

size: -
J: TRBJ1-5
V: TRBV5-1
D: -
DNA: TGCGCCAGCAGCCCTTGGGGGGGTCAGCCCCAGCATTTT
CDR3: CASSPWGGQPQHF

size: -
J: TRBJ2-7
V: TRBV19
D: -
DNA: TGTGCCAGTAGTATAGGTGAGTCCTCCTACGAGCAGTACTTC
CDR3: CASSIGESSYEQYF

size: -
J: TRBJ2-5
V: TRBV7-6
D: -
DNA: TGTGCCAGCAGCTCCTCCAGGGGAACAGAGACCCAGTACTTC
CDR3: CASSSSRGTETQYF

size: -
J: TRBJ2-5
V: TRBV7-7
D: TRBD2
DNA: TGTGCCAGCAGCTCTAACGGACTAGCGGGACTAGAGACCCAGTACTTC
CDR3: CASSSNGLAGLETQYF

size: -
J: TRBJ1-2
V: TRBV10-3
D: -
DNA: TGTGCCATCACCGCATCTAGGGGGGAAGCTGGCTACACCTTC
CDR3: CAITASRGEAGYTF

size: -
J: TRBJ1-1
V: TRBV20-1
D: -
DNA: TGCAGTGCTAGAGTAAACAACAGAAACACTGAAGCTTTCTTT
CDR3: CSARVNNRNTEAFF

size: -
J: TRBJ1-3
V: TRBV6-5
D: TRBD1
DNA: TGTGCCAGCACCCGGGGACAGAGCTCTGGAAACACCATATATTTT
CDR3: CASTRGQSSGNTIYF

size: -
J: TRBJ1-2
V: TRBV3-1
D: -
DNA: TGTGCCAGCAGCCGCGCAAACCGGGAGGACACCTTC
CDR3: CASSRANREDTF

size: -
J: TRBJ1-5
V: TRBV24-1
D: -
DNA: TGTGCCACCAGTGATGGACCCGGGGCCCAGCATTTT
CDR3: CATSDGPGAQHF

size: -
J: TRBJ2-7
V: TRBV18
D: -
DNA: TGTGCCAGCTCACCACCTCCGGGGGAGCGCGAGCAGTACTTC
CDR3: CASSPPPGEREQYF

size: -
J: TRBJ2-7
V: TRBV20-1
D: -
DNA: TGCAGTGCTAGTTCAAATTGGGGCTACGAGCAGTACTTC
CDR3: CSASSNWGYEQYF

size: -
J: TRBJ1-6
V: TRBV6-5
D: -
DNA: TGTGCCAGCAGTTTGGACAGAAATAATTCACCCCTCCACTTT
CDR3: CASSLDRNNSPLHF

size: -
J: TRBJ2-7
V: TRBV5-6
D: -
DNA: TGTGCCAGCAGCATACGACACTACGAGCAGTACTTC
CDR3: CASSIRHYEQYF

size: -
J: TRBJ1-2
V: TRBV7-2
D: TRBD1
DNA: TGTGCCAGCAGCGTCGGATGGACAGGGGTAGCCTATGGCTACACCTTC
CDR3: CASSVGWTGVAYGYTF

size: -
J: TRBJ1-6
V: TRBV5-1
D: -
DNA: TGCGCCAGCAGCTTGGAGACAGGAATTCGGAATTCACCCCTCCACTTT
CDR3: CASSLETGIRNSPLHF

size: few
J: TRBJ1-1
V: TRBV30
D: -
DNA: TGTGCCTGGAGTGCGCCGAACACTGAAGCTTTCTTT
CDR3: CAWSAPNTEAFF

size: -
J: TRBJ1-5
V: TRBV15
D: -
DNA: TGTGCCACCAGCAGAGATCGGACAGCGGGGGGAACCCAGCATTTT
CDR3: CATSRDRTAGGTQHF

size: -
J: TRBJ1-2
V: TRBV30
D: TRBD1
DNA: TGTGCCCTCACGAGCCTACAGGGGGTCAGCTATGGCTACACCTTC
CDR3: CALTSLQGVSYGYTF

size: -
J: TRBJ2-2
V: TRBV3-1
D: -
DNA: TGTGCCAGCAGCATGGTCGGGCGAAGCACCGGGGAGCTGTTTTTT
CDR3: CASSMVGRSTGELFF

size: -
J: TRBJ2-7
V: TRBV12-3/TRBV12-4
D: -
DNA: TGTGCCAGCAGTTTCGGACACCGAGCCCTCTACGAGCAGTACTTC
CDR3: CASSFGHRALYEQYF

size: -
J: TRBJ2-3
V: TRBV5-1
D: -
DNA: TGCGCCAGCAGCTTGGAGCAGGCTCCGCAGTATTTT
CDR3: CASSLEQAPQYF

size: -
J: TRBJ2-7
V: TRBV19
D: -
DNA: TGTGCCAGTAGTGCCTCCGACAAGTTCGGGGAGTACTTC
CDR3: CASSASDKFGEYF

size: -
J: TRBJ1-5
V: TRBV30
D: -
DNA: TGTGCCTGGAGTGACCGGGTCCTCAATCAGCCCCAGCATTTT
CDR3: CAWSDRVLNQPQHF